A selection of T cell receptor beta chains follows, all from one sample in a study of sequential checkpoint blockade in melanoma. Sequencing was performed with immunoSEQ multiplex PCR; in TCRdb, only in-frame clones are kept and a portion is missing. Among roughly 1,000 clones listed, 20% were seen once. Sequences were derived from tumor tissue (inferred from file names), sampled from a patient given nivolumab and ipilimumab in sequence. These receptors all stem from a human donor with melanoma. Each CDR3 is given with its conserved first and last residue. The order of the fields is D gene, V gene, J gene, clone size, CDR3 DNA, CDR3 protein. D genes are given only for firm matches. The size field is filled for only some rows; it gives once, few, many or a size class.

D: -; V: TRBV30; J: TRBJ2-3; size: few; DNA: TGTGCCCGTGAATACGCAGATACGCAGTATTTT; CDR3: CAREYADTQYF
D: -; V: TRBV28; J: TRBJ2-1; size: large; DNA: TGTGCCAGCAGTAGTAGGGACAACTCCTACAATGAGCAGTTCTTC; CDR3: CASSSRDNSYNEQFF
D: TRBD1; V: TRBV6-8; J: TRBJ1-4; size: few; DNA: TGTGCCAGCAGCGACAGGGGGCGGAATGAAAAACTGTTTTTT; CDR3: CASSDRGRNEKLFF
D: -; V: TRBV11-3; J: TRBJ2-7; size: medium-sized; DNA: TGTGCCAGCAGTTATGCCCCTTTAGGGCGCTACGAGCAGTACTTC; CDR3: CASSYAPLGRYEQYF
D: TRBD1; V: TRBV12-5; J: TRBJ1-1; size: few; DNA: TGTGCCAGCAACAGGGGGATCACTGAAGCTTTCTTT; CDR3: CASNRGITEAFF
D: -; V: TRBV11-3; J: TRBJ2-7; size: medium-sized; DNA: TGTGCCAGCAGCCCCCCTCCTGGGTTTTCGACAGGCAGAGCGGATGAGCAGTACTTC; CDR3: CASSPPPGFSTGRADEQYF
D: -; V: TRBV11-3; J: TRBJ2-7; size: medium-sized; DNA: TGTGCCAGCAGCTTGGAAGGCAACCCCTACGAGCAGTACTTC; CDR3: CASSLEGNPYEQYF
D: TRBD1; V: TRBV19; J: TRBJ1-2; size: few; DNA: TGTGCCAGTCAGGGGGAGGACTATGGCTACACCTTC; CDR3: CASQGEDYGYTF
D: TRBD1; V: TRBV25-1; J: TRBJ2-7; size: -; DNA: TGTGCCAGCAGGAGAACAGGGGACGGACACGAGCAGTACTTC; CDR3: CASRRTGDGHEQYF
D: -; V: TRBV19; J: TRBJ1-5; size: -; DNA: TGTGCCAGTAGTCCCCAAGTAGGGGCCAGGGCCCAGCCCCAGCATTTT; CDR3: CASSPQVGARAQPQHF
D: -; V: TRBV6-8; J: TRBJ2-5; size: few; DNA: TGTGCCAGCGCCCCCGGGGCAGGAGAGACCCAGTACTTC; CDR3: CASAPGAGETQYF
D: TRBD1; V: TRBV28; J: TRBJ1-3; size: few; DNA: TGTGCCAGCAGGGTGACAGGGGACGGAAACACCATATATTTT; CDR3: CASRVTGDGNTIYF
D: TRBD1; V: TRBV29-1; J: TRBJ2-7; size: hyperexpanded; DNA: TGCAGCGTGATAGGACAGGGATCCTACGAGCAGTACTTC; CDR3: CSVIGQGSYEQYF
D: -; V: TRBV6-8; J: TRBJ1-6; size: few; DNA: TGTGCCAGCAGGTTCGACAGTAGTGGATCACCCCTCCACTTT; CDR3: CASRFDSSGSPLHF
D: TRBD1; V: TRBV11-3; J: TRBJ1-2; size: medium-sized; DNA: TGTGCCAGCACCCCGACAGGGGCTAACTATGGCTACACCTTC; CDR3: CASTPTGANYGYTF
D: -; V: TRBV6-8; J: TRBJ2-7; size: medium-sized; DNA: TGTGCCAGCAGTCGGCAGGAGACCTACGAGCAGTACTTC; CDR3: CASSRQETYEQYF
D: -; V: TRBV11-3; J: TRBJ1-1; size: medium-sized; DNA: TGTGCCAGCAGCCCAACGGCCCAGGGGAGGGGGACTGAAGCTTTCTTT; CDR3: CASSPTAQGRGTEAFF
D: -; V: TRBV1; J: TRBJ2-3; size: few; DNA: TGCACCAGCACGCGGAGGGCCAGCGGGAGGGCGGTAGATACGCAGTATTTT; CDR3: CTSTRRASGRAVDTQYF
D: TRBD2; V: TRBV9; J: TRBJ2-2; size: medium-sized; DNA: TGTGCCAGCAGCCCTGGACTAGCCCCGAACACCGGGGAGCTGTTTTTT; CDR3: CASSPGLAPNTGELFF
D: -; V: TRBV19; J: TRBJ1-6; size: few; DNA: TGTGCCAGTAACTCAGGGGATGTTTCACCCCTCCACTTT; CDR3: CASNSGDVSPLHF
D: -; V: TRBV11-3; J: TRBJ1-1; size: medium-sized; DNA: TGTGCCAGCAGCTGGTCGGCGGGGCGGAGGAACACTGAAGCTTTCTTT; CDR3: CASSWSAGRRNTEAFF
D: TRBD2; V: TRBV11-3; J: TRBJ2-3; size: medium-sized; DNA: TGTGCCAGCAGCTTTAGCGGGGCCTTCACAGATACGCAGTATTTT; CDR3: CASSFSGAFTDTQYF
D: TRBD1; V: TRBV5-1; J: TRBJ2-7; size: -; DNA: TGCGCCAGCAGCTGGGACCTGACAGGGGGCAACTACGAGCAGTACTTC; CDR3: CASSWDLTGGNYEQYF
D: TRBD2; V: TRBV11-3; J: TRBJ2-1; size: medium-sized; DNA: TGTGCCAGCAGTACTGGGGGAGGGCACAATGAGCAGTTCTTC; CDR3: CASSTGGGHNEQFF
D: -; V: TRBV6-8; J: TRBJ2-7; size: few; DNA: TGTGCCATCAGTGTGAACGGACAATCCTACGAGCAGTACTTC; CDR3: CAISVNGQSYEQYF
D: TRBD1; V: TRBV6-8; J: TRBJ1-1; size: few; DNA: TGTGCCAGCAGTGCAATCCCGGGACAGGGTGAAGCTTTCTTT; CDR3: CASSAIPGQGEAFF
D: -; V: TRBV18; J: TRBJ2-1; size: -; DNA: TGTGCCAGCTCACCACAAGCCGGCTCACCTTACAATGAGCAGTTCTTC; CDR3: CASSPQAGSPYNEQFF
D: TRBD2; V: TRBV11-3; J: TRBJ2-1; size: -; DNA: TGTGCCAGCAGCGTTACTAGCGGGGGGACTGACGCGCAGTTCTTC; CDR3: CASSVTSGGTDAQFF
D: -; V: TRBV2; J: TRBJ2-7; size: medium-sized; DNA: TGTGCCAGCAGCGGACAAGGTAAAGGGTCCCACGAGCAGTACTTC; CDR3: CASSGQGKGSHEQYF
D: TRBD2; V: TRBV11-3; J: TRBJ2-2; size: medium-sized; DNA: TGTGCCAGCAGCTTTCCGAAAGGCGGGGAGGGTCCCGGGGAGCTGTTTTTT; CDR3: CASSFPKGGEGPGELFF
D: -; V: TRBV30; J: TRBJ2-2; size: -; DNA: TGTGCCTGGAGAAGTTCCGGGAACGGGGAGCTGTTTTTT; CDR3: CAWRSSGNGELFF
D: -; V: TRBV12-2; J: TRBJ2-5; size: -; DNA: TGTGCCAGTGCCAGAAGCGGAAACCAAGAGACCCAGTACTTC; CDR3: CASARSGNQETQYF
D: TRBD1; V: TRBV6-8; J: TRBJ1-4; size: medium-sized; DNA: TGTGCCAGCAGTTCTTTCTCGCAGGGGGAGGTAGAAAAACTGTTTTTT; CDR3: CASSSFSQGEVEKLFF
D: TRBD2; V: TRBV6-8; J: TRBJ2-3; size: medium-sized; DNA: TGTGCCAGCAGCCCGGGGACTAGCGGGACAGATACGCAGTATTTT; CDR3: CASSPGTSGTDTQYF
D: -; V: TRBV29-1; J: TRBJ1-3; size: -; DNA: TGCAGCGGAGCAGGGGATTTAGCTGGAAACACCATATATTTT; CDR3: CSGAGDLAGNTIYF
D: -; V: TRBV18; J: TRBJ1-2; size: -; DNA: TGTGCCAGCTCACCACAGCCATCGGGGGGCTACACCTTC; CDR3: CASSPQPSGGYTF
D: -; V: TRBV4-1; J: TRBJ2-7; size: medium-sized; DNA: TGCGCCAGCAGCCAACAATGGGGACCCAACTCCTACGAGCAGTACTTC; CDR3: CASSQQWGPNSYEQYF
D: -; V: TRBV6-8; J: TRBJ2-5; size: -; DNA: TGTGCCAGCAATCCTCGCCGGGCAGAGACCCAGTACTTC; CDR3: CASNPRRAETQYF
D: TRBD2; V: TRBV19; J: TRBJ2-1; size: -; DNA: TGTGCCAGTAGTATATGGGGAGGGACTGGGGATGAGCAGTTCTTC; CDR3: CASSIWGGTGDEQFF
D: -; V: TRBV11-3; J: TRBJ1-2; size: many; DNA: TGTGCCAGCAGCCGCCGCCTGGCTGGCTATGGCTACACCTTC; CDR3: CASSRRLAGYGYTF